Reported below is one TCR beta chain. Its specificity is unknown. The sample comes from a study of graft-versus-host responses after intestinal transplantation. Study in general: Uniformly, recipients were administered anti-thymocyte globulin induction with subsequent tacrolimus and steroids for three to four years.

Some clones are missing from TCRdb's copy, which holds only in-frame ones; the method was immunoSEQ multiplex PCR. The sample includes tens of thousands of clones, 90% to 95% of them seen just once. Germline CDR1 and CDR2: SGHAT and FQNNGV. CDR3 length: 15 residues. The ends were cut back, 6 bases at V and 0 bases at J, with 14 bases in the middle. This sequence joins TRBV11-2 and TRBJ1-1, with D hard to call. Specimen: unstimulated CD8+ T cells sorted from spleen or lymph node cells, collected before transplant. The TCR was taken from a human donor who was the organ donor for an intestinal transplant. This chain's CDR3 is CASSYSFGVNTEAFF. CDR3 nucleotides: TGTGCCAGCAGTTACAGTTTCGGGGTGAACACTGAAGCTTTCTTT.